Following are 18 T cell receptor beta chains from one sample sequenced in a study of blood T cell repertoires in COVID-19. Using immunoSEQ multiplex PCR, the repertoire was profiled, and TCRdb retains in-frame clones only, with some absent. The sample carries some 90,000 clones, around nine tenths recorded once. Sample: peripheral blood. The receptors were sampled from a woman aged 55 to 70 with COVID-19, enrolled during active disease.

This chain uses TRBV6-2 or TRBV6-3 with TRBJ1-3; D unresolved. Trimming stripped 2 bases from V and 4 bases from J, with 12 bases between. The germline V gene encodes CDR1 MNHEY and CDR2 SVGEGT. The CDR3 sequence is 15 residues long. The CDR3 loop is CASSYRSPLGNTIYF. In DNA, the CDR3 is TGTGCCAGCAGTTACCGGAGCCCCCTGGGAAACACCATATATTTT.

The chain couples TRBV6-5 to TRBJ2-3; TRBD2 might be the D (5 bases). CDR1 MNHEY and CDR2 SVGAGI come from the germline V gene. The length of the CDR3 is 12 residues. Deletions cut 6 bases from V and 6 bases from J, with 10 bases between. The CDR3 spells CASRSGGDTQYF. In DNA form, the CDR3 reads TGTGCCAGCAGGTCTGGCGGGGATACGCAGTATTTT.

This clone came up once. This sequence joins TRBV2 and TRBJ2-3; the D is unclear. The V gene lost 4 bases and the J gene lost 2 bases, with 10 bases spanning the gap. The CDR3 is 14 amino acids. Germline assignment: CDR1 SNHLY and CDR2 FYNNEI. In nucleotides, the CDR3 is TGTGCCAGCAGTGGCTTGATACTCACAGATACGCAGTATTTT. Encoded protein: CASSGLILTDTQYF.

Worth noting for this clone: The sample carries other DNA sequences with the same CDR3. The genes are TRBV9 and TRBJ1-3; D gene uncertain. V gave up 0 bases and J gave up 0 bases, with 7 bases separating them. The CDR3 has 15 residues. The germline V gene has CDR1 SGDLS and CDR2 YYNGEE. The CDR3 region is CASSVEGGSGNTIYF. CDR3 coding DNA: TGTGCCAGCAGCGTAGAAGGCGGCTCTGGAAACACCATATATTTT.

This chain links TRBV7-8 with TRBJ1-5, with unresolved D. Germline V gives CDR1 SGHVS, CDR2 FQNEAQ. Trimming shortened V by 5 bases and J by 6 bases, and 17 bases separated the two germline ends. This CDR3 contains 15 residues. CDR3 bases: TGTGCCAGCAGCACCGACGGAAGAGGTAGTCAGCCCCAGCATTTT. Translating it yields CASSTDGRGSQPQHF.

This clone was counted between two and nine times. V is TRBV3-1 (or the pseudogene TRBV3-2) and J is TRBJ1-1; D unresolved. The CDR3 is 14 residues long. Between the trimmed V and J ends, which lost 2 bases and 0 bases, there was a span of 7 bases. The germline V gene encodes CDR1 LGHDT and CDR2 YNNKEL (reference sequence). CDR3 sequence: CASSQSEVNTEAFF. For the CDR3, the DNA is TGTGCCAGCAGCCAAAGCGAAGTGAACACTGAAGCTTTCTTT.

This clone has a single count. In nucleotides, the CDR3 is TGTGCCAGCAGCTTAATTTCAGGGCCTCGTTTCGACGAGCAGTACTTC. It codes for CASSLISGPRFDEQYF. V gene TRBV7-2 combines with J gene TRBJ2-7, with D tentatively TRBD1 (5 bases). The CDR3 runs 16 residues. V was cut by 2 bases and J by 5 bases, with 19 bases left in between. Germline CDR1 SGHTA, CDR2 FQGNSA.

J is TRBJ2-2 and V is TRBV5-4, with D unclear. The V end was cut by 4 bases, the J end by 8 bases, with 9 bases between. The CDR3 spans 12 residues. Germline CDR1 is SGHNT and CDR2 is YYREEE (reference sequence). The CDR3 loop reads CASSPENGELFF. The DNA for the CDR3 is TGTGCCAGCAGCCCAGAAAATGGGGAGCTGTTTTTT. Full variable domain (rest looked up from reference TRBV5-4 and TRBJ2-2): ETGVTQSPTHLIKTRGQQVTLRCSSQSGHNTVSWYQQALGQGPQFIFQYYREEENGRGNFPPRFSGLQFPNYSSELNVNALELDDSALYLCASSPENGELFFGEGSRLTVL.

The J gene is TRBJ2-7, the V gene TRBV4-2, with a weak D call TRBD1 (5 bases). Trimming removed 0 bases at V and 5 bases at J, with 11 bases between. The CDR3 is made up of 14 amino acids. Per the germline V gene, CDR1 is LGHNA and CDR2 is YNFKEQ. In DNA form, the CDR3 reads TGTGCCAGCAGCCAAGATTGGGGCCGGGACGAGCAGTACTTC. Its translation: CASSQDWGRDEQYF.

The chain links TRBV7-9 to TRBJ1-2; 7 bases align to TRBD1. V was clipped by 4 bases and J by 1 base; unmatched bases: 0. CDR3 length: 13 amino acids. CDR1 and CDR2 from the germline V gene are SEHNR and FQNEAQ (reference sequence). This CDR3 is CASSWDSNYGYTF. For the CDR3, the DNA is TGTGCCAGCAGCTGGGACAGTAACTATGGCTACACCTTC. The variable domain in full, with the rest retrieved from reference TRBV7-9 and TRBJ1-2, is DTGVSQNPRHKITKRGQNVTFRCDPISEHNRLYWYRQTLGQGPEFLTYFQNEAQLEKSRLLSDRFSAERPKGSFSTLEIQRTEQGDSAMYLCASSWDSNYGYTFGSGTRLTVV.

The CDR3 region has the DNA TGTGCCAGCAGCCGACAGGGTTTCAATCAGCCCCAGCATTTT. As protein: CASSRQGFNQPQHF. This chain uses TRBV27 with TRBJ1-5, with TRBD1 matching 7 bases. Losses at the gene ends were 6 bases for V and 3 bases for J; bases not matched to a gene: 5. The CDR3 spans 14 residues. Germline V lookup: CDR1 MNHEY, CDR2 SMNVEV (reference sequence).

The chain recombines TRBV30 with TRBJ1-4; TRBD1 matches at 7 bases. The ends lost 5 bases at V and 10 bases at J; junction bases unmatched: 1. The germline V gene has CDR1 GTSNPN and CDR2 SVGIG (reference sequence). The length of the CDR3 is 10 residues. The CDR3 nucleotides read TGTGCCTGGGGGGACAGAAAACTGTTTTTT. This translates into CAWGDRKLFF.

The chain links TRBV3-1 (or the pseudogene TRBV3-2) to TRBJ1-2, with 8 bases aligning to TRBD1. CDR1 LGHDT and CDR2 YNNKEL come from the germline V gene (reference sequence). There are 19 residues in the CDR3. Trimming at V came to 1 base and at J to 2 bases, leaving 15 bases not matched to a gene. In nucleotides, the CDR3 is TGTGCCAGCAGCCAAGGGAGCTCCCGACGACAGGGGACGAACTATGGCTACACCTTC. Translated: CASSQGSSRRQGTNYGYTF.

The chain combines TRBV9 with TRBJ2-1; D is perhaps TRBD1 (6 bases). The CDR3 loop spans 14 amino acids. Germline CDR1 and CDR2: SGDLS and YYNGEE. The V and J ends lost 3 bases and 2 bases respectively, with 9 bases between them. CDR3 nucleotides: TGTGCCAGCAGCGGGGGGCGGCCCTACAATGAGCAGTTCTTC. It encodes CASSGGRPYNEQFF.

The chain couples TRBV6-5 to TRBJ2-1; D may be TRBD2 (6 bases). Germline lookup yields CDR1 MNHEY and CDR2 SVGAGI. This CDR3 contains 15 residues. Trimming removed 6 bases at V and 4 bases at J, with 16 bases between. The CDR3 nucleotides are TGTGCCAGCAGAGGTCGGAGGGGACTGTACAATGAGCAGTTCTTC. The encoded protein is CASRGRRGLYNEQFF.

The V call is TRBV6-5, the J call TRBJ2-7, with 11 bases identical to TRBD2. J gave up 1 base and V 6 bases, and 5 bases lay outside the gene matches. The CDR3 consists of 15 residues. Germline values: CDR1 MNHEY, CDR2 SVGAGI. The DNA for the CDR3 is TGTGCCAGCAGCAGGGGACTAGCGGAATCCTACGAGCAGTACTTC. Amino acid sequence: CASSRGLAESYEQYF.

The genes are TRBV19 and TRBJ1-2, with D unclear. V gave up 10 bases and J gave up 4 bases, with 10 bases separating them. This CDR3 has 11 residues. Germline CDR1 is LNHDA and CDR2 is SQIVND (reference sequence). CDR3 in amino acids: CATTSGYGYTF. The CDR3 DNA reads as TGTGCCACTACGAGTGGCTATGGCTACACCTTC.

CDR3 loop: CASIGEPTGDQPQHF. In DNA form, the CDR3 reads TGTGCCAGCATCGGAGAACCGACAGGGGATCAGCCCCAGCATTTT. The chain has TRBV2 and TRBJ1-5; 8 bases fit TRBD1. Unmatched junction bases numbered 10, after V lost 7 bases and J lost 5 bases. In germline, CDR1 is SNHLY, CDR2 FYNNEI. The CDR3 has 15 amino acids.